This T cell receptor beta chain was captured in a study of cytomegalovirus exposure and HLA in healthy donors. To note about this clone: The antigen is undetermined.

13 Jbeta primers and 60 Vbeta primers were used for the PCR. Using immunoSEQ multiplex PCR, the repertoire was profiled, and TCRdb retains in-frame clones only, with some absent. The table gives almost 40,000 clones; the top ten clones make up 3% to 4% of it. Points from the study as a whole: Later findings reportedly placed an Asian-associated ancestry cluster below the approximately 700-donor mean for N-insertions.

The sample comprised PBMCs. This receptor was identified in a woman in her 30s in good health and CMV-seropositive.

CDR3 residues: CASRTSGQDTQYF. DNA for the CDR3: TGCGCCAGCAGGACTAGCGGACAAGATACGCAGTATTTT. V is TRBV10-2 and J is TRBJ2-3; 9 nucleotides align to TRBD2. The germline CDR1 and CDR2 sequences are WSHSY and SAAADI. The CDR3 extends over 13 amino acids. J lost 5 bases, V lost 6 bases, and 3 bases had no gene match.